The entry that follows covers one TCR beta chain sequence. Trimming removed 3 bases from V and 3 bases from J; junction bases left unmatched: 5. This CDR3 spans 14 amino acids. The data were obtained in a study of CD8 T cells in Susac syndrome. Random hexamers were used to reverse transcribe about 0.5 to 1 ug of RNA. Amplification of TCR beta CDR3 was carried out by immunoSEQ multiplex PCR, which covered 54 Vbeta and 13 Jbeta segments. Via MiXCR, TCRdb re-called the immunoSEQ multiplex PCR reads, giving one row per CDR3 protein. This table has 150,000 to 200,000 distinct CDR3 sequences, 95% appearing once. Both CD4+ and CD8+ T cells were negatively isolated, and TEMRA cells underwent FACS enrichment.

The specimen was CD8+ T cells from PBMCs. The chain joins TRBV12-3 or TRBV12-4 to TRBJ2-7; 7 bases agree with TRBD1. The TCR originated in a human donor with multiple sclerosis. Written as DNA, the CDR3 is TGTGCCAGCAGTTTCCGGGACAGACTCTACGAGCAGTACTTC. Residues: CASSFRDRLYEQYF.